Listed below are T cell receptor beta chains from one sample, sequenced in a study of T cell responses to AZD1222 COVID-19 vaccine. Data came from immunoSEQ multiplex PCR; TCRdb stores just in-frame clones and leaves some out. The sample has 140,000 or so clones, about 91% seen once; the top ten hold 1.5% to 2%. This sample comprised peripheral blood, obtained on day 0 of AZD1222 vaccination. The receptors stem from an adult in good health. Both conserved end residues are part of each CDR3. D genes are given only for firm matches. Clone size is stated in some rows and not others, as once, few, many or a class when expanded.

J: TRBJ1-1
D: -
size: few
V: TRBV6-2/TRBV6-3
CDR3: CASSLRQTLNTEAFF
DNA: TGTGCCAGCAGTCTCAGACAGACATTGAACACTGAAGCTTTCTTT

J: TRBJ1-4
D: -
size: -
V: TRBV11-2
CDR3: CASSLNRGAGEKLFF
DNA: TGTGCCAGCAGCTTAAATAGAGGGGCGGGTGAAAAACTGTTTTTT

J: TRBJ2-2
D: -
size: -
V: TRBV7-3
CDR3: CASSPIRATNTGELFF
DNA: TGTGCCAGCAGCCCAATCCGGGCTACGAACACCGGGGAGCTGTTTTTT

J: TRBJ2-5
D: -
size: -
V: TRBV5-1
CDR3: CASSLAPGTEETQYF
DNA: TGCGCCAGCAGCTTGGCCCCCGGGACCGAAGAGACCCAGTACTTC

J: TRBJ1-4
D: -
size: few
V: TRBV2
CDR3: CASSEGQSLKLFF
DNA: TGTGCCAGCAGTGAAGGACAGTCTCTTAAACTGTTTTTT

J: TRBJ2-1
D: -
size: -
V: TRBV4-2
CDR3: CASSDGTPQNEQFF
DNA: TGTGCCAGCAGTGACGGGACGCCACAGAATGAGCAGTTCTTC

J: TRBJ1-1
D: TRBD1
size: -
V: TRBV7-2
CDR3: CASSWGRGTEAFF
DNA: TGTGCCAGCAGCTGGGGCAGGGGGACTGAAGCTTTCTTT

J: TRBJ1-3
D: -
size: once
V: TRBV4-1
CDR3: CASSPAGGYSGNTIYF
DNA: TGCGCCAGCAGCCCCGCGGGGGGCTACTCTGGAAACACCATATATTTT

J: TRBJ2-7
D: -
size: -
V: TRBV12-5
CDR3: CASGPVMFGGEQYF
DNA: TGTGCTAGTGGCCCTGTAATGTTCGGTGGCGAGCAGTACTTC

J: TRBJ2-1
D: -
size: -
V: TRBV19
CDR3: CASNDRAGGVEQFF
DNA: TGTGCCAGTAACGACAGGGCTGGGGGGGTTGAGCAGTTCTTC

J: TRBJ1-2
D: -
size: -
V: TRBV7-8
CDR3: CASSIPLEGPNYGYTF
DNA: TGTGCCAGCAGCATCCCCCTGGAGGGCCCTAACTATGGCTACACCTTC

J: TRBJ1-2
D: TRBD1
size: -
V: TRBV6-2/TRBV6-3
CDR3: CASSYSRTGDGYTF
DNA: TGTGCCAGCAGTTACTCGAGGACAGGGGATGGCTACACCTTC

J: TRBJ1-6
D: -
size: -
V: TRBV11-2
CDR3: CASSFTTSRNSPLHF
DNA: TGTGCCAGCAGCTTTACGACAAGCCGAAATTCACCCCTCCACTTT

J: TRBJ2-7
D: -
size: -
V: TRBV6-5
CDR3: CASSSPGIGVPEQYF
DNA: TGTGCCAGCAGTTCCCCGGGAATCGGGGTCCCCGAGCAGTACTTC

J: TRBJ1-5
D: TRBD1
size: -
V: TRBV6-2/TRBV6-3
CDR3: CASSYLAHRGAYSNQPQHF
DNA: TGTGCCAGCAGTTACTTGGCCCACAGGGGTGCCTATAGCAATCAGCCCCAGCATTTT

J: TRBJ1-2
D: -
size: few
V: TRBV4-2
CDR3: CASSRNVGRSNYGYTF
DNA: TGTGCCAGCAGCCGAAATGTGGGCCGGTCGAACTATGGCTACACCTTC

J: TRBJ2-5
D: -
size: -
V: TRBV7-3
CDR3: CASSRSVGETQYF
DNA: TGTGCCAGCAGCAGATCAGTCGGAGAGACCCAGTACTTC

J: TRBJ2-1
D: -
size: -
V: TRBV6-4
CDR3: CASSGEGEYNNEQFF
DNA: TGTGCCAGCAGTGGCGAGGGGGAGTACAACAATGAGCAGTTCTTC

J: TRBJ1-5
D: TRBD1
size: -
V: TRBV5-1
CDR3: CASTRTGEGGQPQHF
DNA: TGCGCCAGCACTAGAACAGGGGAAGGAGGTCAGCCCCAGCATTTT

J: TRBJ2-5
D: TRBD1
size: -
V: TRBV24-1
CDR3: CATSESTGGLETQYF
DNA: TGTGCCACCAGTGAGTCGACAGGGGGCTTAGAGACCCAGTACTTC

J: TRBJ2-3
D: TRBD2
size: -
V: TRBV7-9
CDR3: CASSLALAGSADTQYF
DNA: TGTGCCAGCAGCTTAGCGCTAGCGGGGAGTGCAGATACGCAGTATTTT

J: TRBJ1-1
D: -
size: -
V: TRBV10-3
CDR3: CAIRRRQESEAFF
DNA: TGTGCCATCAGACGACGACAGGAGTCAGAAGCTTTCTTT